Below, one T cell receptor beta chain is given with its context. What antigen it recognizes has not been identified. Base qualities were left out, and no much larger clone turns up one base away. The CDR3 starts with the cysteine, ends with the phenylalanine, and has 15 residues. Only the CDR3 part of the read is kept: 45 bases, read in frame from the first base. V drops 7 bases and J drops 0 bases, leaving 15 bases in between. CDR1 SNHLY and CDR2 FYNNEI were looked up in the germline V gene. The sample comes from a study of T cell changes during pregnancy in multiple sclerosis (dated by TCRdb to about 2019). Background for the entire study: The study looked at changes in the T cell repertoire across pregnancy in women with multiple sclerosis.

The receptor library was made with the immunoSEQ multiplex PCR assay. Drawn from immuneACCESS, this table holds only the in-frame rearrangements with V and J called that TCRdb kept. Clones are partly lost; checked studies trace under half to an unresolved V gene and leave the rest unexplained. The sample contains 89,000 or so clones, over 80% of them found a single time. 3.5% to 4% of the sample comes from the top ten. The source material was PBMCs, sampled in the first trimester of pregnancy. Rearrangement joined TRBV2 to TRBJ1-1, with no confidently assigned D gene. The source is a female donor in good health, serving as a control in a pregnancy study. Some clones in this sample may be carry-over from other donors' samples. The DNA sequence follows: TGTGCCAGCAACCCCCCGGGAAGAATGAACACTGAAGCTTTCTTT. This sequence encodes CASNPPGRMNTEAFF.